One and the same sample provided the 13 T cell receptor beta chains below, sequenced in a study of T cell responses to AZD1222 COVID-19 vaccine. TCRdb's table, derived via immunoSEQ multiplex PCR, lists solely in-frame clones and lacks some. The sample lists roughly 140,000 clones; 85% to 95% were seen once. The sequences come from peripheral blood, collected on day 0 of AZD1222 vaccination. Source of these receptors: an adult in good health.

This clone was recorded only once. The chain recombines TRBV5-1 with TRBJ1-1, with no clear D. Per the germline V gene, CDR1 is SGHRS and CDR2 is YFSETQ. V dropped 4 bases and J dropped 1 base, with 11 bases sitting between them. The CDR3 spans 14 residues. This CDR3 is CASSPGLGNTEAFF. As DNA, the CDR3 is TGCGCCAGCAGCCCTGGGCTGGGGAACACTGAAGCTTTCTTT.

This clone occurred once. V and J are TRBV2 and TRBJ2-7; possible D gene TRBD1, 6 bases. Germline V gene sequence: CDR1 SNHLY, CDR2 FYNNEI. This CDR3 is 15 amino acids long. Deletions cut 6 bases from V and 7 bases from J, with 22 bases between. CDR3 sequence reads: CASRNPLRDTSEQYF. CDR3 DNA: TGTGCCAGCAGGAATCCCCTTCGGGACACATCTGAGCAGTACTTC.

The chain carries TRBV7-2 and TRBJ2-7; 7 bases are a match to TRBD2. The CDR3 covers 12 residues. From germline, CDR1 is SGHTA and CDR2 FQGNSA. The junction had 3 bases not matched to a gene; V was cut back by 5 bases and J by 5 bases. CDR3 sequence: CASSQTSHEQYF. The CDR3 DNA is TGTGCCAGCAGCCAGACTAGCCACGAGCAGTACTTC.

V usage is TRBV6-4 and J usage is TRBJ1-2, with TRBD1 identical over 7 bases. The V gene end was trimmed by 4 bases and the J gene end by 5 bases; junction bases not matched to a gene: 10. This CDR3 spans 15 amino acids. Germline lookup yields CDR1 MRHNA and CDR2 SNTAGT. CDR3 sequence (DNA): TGTGCCAGCAGTGTACGACAGGGCTTAGGGTATGGCTACACCTTC. Its translation: CASSVRQGLGYGYTF.

CDR3 region: CASRETTGAYGYTF. CDR3 DNA: TGTGCCAGCAGGGAAACCACGGGGGCTTATGGCTACACCTTC. This chain uses TRBV2 with TRBJ1-2; D might be TRBD1 (6 bases). Trimming removed 6 bases from V and 5 bases from J, with 16 bases in between. From germline, CDR1 is SNHLY and CDR2 FYNNEI. This CDR3 contains 14 residues. Complete variable domain (other parts from reference TRBV2 and TRBJ1-2): EPEVTQTPSHQVTQMGQEVILRCVPISNHLYFYWYRQILGQKVEFLVSFYNNEISEKSEIFDDQFSVERPDGSNFTLKIRSTKLEDSAMYFCASRETTGAYGYTFGSGTRLTVV.

V and J are TRBV29-1 and TRBJ2-7, with 8 positions matching TRBD2. Germline V gene sequence: CDR1 SQVTM, CDR2 ANQGSEA. The trim removed 4 bases at V and 1 base at J, leaving 6 bases unmatched. The CDR3 totals 14 residues. Written as DNA, the CDR3 is TGCAGCGTTGTCAAGGTAGCGGGGTCCTACGAGCAGTACTTC. This gives the protein CSVVKVAGSYEQYF.

This clone appeared a single time. CDR3 DNA: TGTGCCATCAGTGTTTACAGGGGAGAGTCCTACGAGCAGTACTTC. Translated: CAISVYRGESYEQYF. This chain joins TRBV10-3 and TRBJ2-7; TRBD1 aligns across 7 bases. This CDR3 comprises 15 residues. From germline, CDR1 is ENHRY and CDR2 SYGVKD. With V trimmed by 4 bases and J by 1 base, 7 bases remained unmatched.

The chain combines TRBV3-1 (or the pseudogene TRBV3-2) with TRBJ2-7; the D is unclear. V lost 3 bases to trimming and J lost 2 bases, with 8 bases between them. The germline gives CDR1 LGHDT, CDR2 YNNKEL (reference sequence). The CDR3 contains 13 residues. The CDR3 sequence: CASSHRPPYEQYF. CDR3 sequence (DNA): TGTGCCAGCAGCCACCGACCCCCCTACGAGCAGTACTTC.

V and J are TRBV6-5 and TRBJ1-6, with 9 bases matching TRBD1. CDR1 is MNHEY and CDR2 is SVGAGI in the germline V gene. The CDR3 is made up of 16 amino acids. The ends lost 2 bases at V and 5 bases at J; junction bases unmatched: 4. CDR3 loop: CASSYTGGGNNSPLHF. In DNA, the CDR3 is TGTGCCAGCAGTTACACAGGGGGCGGTAATAATTCACCCCTCCACTTT.

CDR3 amino acids: CASSIPMVGEQYF. The CDR3 DNA reads as TGTGCCAGTAGTATCCCAATGGTCGGGGAGCAGTACTTC. This sequence joins TRBV19 and TRBJ2-7, with unresolved D. Germline V gene data show CDR1 as LNHDA and CDR2 as SQIVND (reference sequence). Trimming cost V 3 bases and J 7 bases, with 13 bases left between them. The CDR3 covers 13 residues.

The rearrangement joins TRBV4-3 to TRBJ1-1; tentative D call: TRBD1 (5 bases). The germline V and J ends were trimmed by 0 bases and 2 bases, with 7 bases remaining between them. Germline CDR1 is LGHNA and CDR2 is YSLEER. CDR3 length: 14 residues. CDR3 coding DNA: TGCGCCAGCAGCCAAGACAGGGTCAACACTGAAGCTTTCTTT. It encodes CASSQDRVNTEAFF.

The chain's CDR3 is CASSLGDRVGKNSYNEQFF. The CDR3 DNA sequence: TGTGCCAGCAGCTTAGGGGACAGGGTGGGGAAAAACTCCTACAATGAGCAGTTCTTC. The chain carries TRBV11-3 and TRBJ2-1, with TRBD1 matching over 9 bases. This CDR3 has 19 residues. Germline lookup yields CDR1 SGHNT and CDR2 YENEEA. V trimming: 1 base; J trimming: 0 bases; junction bases outside the gene matches: 10.

The J gene is TRBJ1-1, the V gene TRBV7-9; the D is unclear. This CDR3 is built from 10 residues. The V and J ends lost 10 bases and 11 bases respectively, with 14 bases between them. Germline V gene lookup returns CDR1 SEHNR and CDR2 FQNEAQ (reference sequence). The CDR3 protein is CATNSRSAFF. The CDR3 region has the DNA TGTGCCACGAACTCCCGATCTGCTTTCTTT.